This paragraph covers one T cell receptor beta chain sequence. These data come from a study of shared clonotypes between healthy human individuals. Naive CD8 cells were CD45RO-negative, positively selected for CCR7, excluding terminally differentiated effector memory CD45RA+ cells. Here immunoSEQ multiplex PCR was the method, and the copy in TCRdb shows in-frame clones only, minus some. The sample comprises nearly 2 million clones, approximately 94% of which are singletons, and 1% to 1.5% rests with the top ten. What was sequenced was naive CD8+ T cells sorted from blood. This TCR derives from a man in his late teens or twenties in good health.

DNA for the CDR3: TGTGCCAGCAGTTTGCCGACAGGGGGTTCGGCTGAAGCTTTCTTT. Amino acids: CASSLPTGGSAEAFF. V gene TRBV28 combines with J gene TRBJ1-1; 9 bases agree with TRBD1. J was trimmed by 6 bases and V by 3 bases; bases with no gene match: 8. The V gene's germline CDR1 is MDHEN and CDR2 SYDVKM. This CDR3 is 15 amino acids long.